These 29 T cell receptor beta chains share one sample of origin, sequenced in a study of early T cells in non-severe SARS-CoV-2 infection. TCRdb passed the 5' RACE reads through MiXCR, listing each CDR3 protein once. The sample lists under 70,000 distinct CDR3 sequences, about 15% occurring once. The source material was whole blood, sampled at baseline. These receptors originate from an adult who was a healthcare worker with PCR-confirmed SARS-CoV-2 infection or an uninfected control (not recorded which).

DNA of the CDR3: TGCAGCGCAACGTTAGAGTACGAGCAGTACTTC. Its translation: CSATLEYEQYF. V and J are TRBV29-1 and TRBJ2-7; unclear D gene. The ends were cut back, 7 bases at V and 4 bases at J, with 11 bases in the middle. This CDR3 contains 11 residues. Looked up from germline, CDR1 is SQVTM and CDR2 is ANQGSEA.

The genes are TRBV20-1 and TRBJ2-2; D tentatively fits TRBD1 or TRBD2 (5 bases each). Germline V gene lookup returns CDR1 DFQATT and CDR2 SNEGSKA (reference sequence). V was clipped by 5 bases and J by 5 bases, with 21 bases between them. This CDR3 has 16 residues. The CDR3 loop reads CSAGSRDRVRTGELFF. CDR3 sequence (DNA): TGCAGTGCTGGCAGTCGGGACCGGGTCCGGACCGGGGAGCTGTTTTTT.

There are many counts of this clonotype. This chain joins TRBV24-1 and TRBJ2-5; 9 positions match TRBD2. The CDR3 contains 19 residues. With 3 bases clipped from V and 0 bases from J, the junction kept 13 bases outside the gene matches. Germline-derived CDR1 and CDR2 are KGHDR and SFDVKD. The CDR3 spells CATSDPPIMAGGDQETQYF. The CDR3 DNA is TGTGCCACCAGTGATCCCCCGATAATGGCGGGAGGGGACCAAGAGACCCAGTACTTC.

The chain has TRBV15 and TRBJ2-3; D is ambiguous. The CDR3 is 16 amino acids. The germline V gene encodes CDR1 LNHNV and CDR2 YYDKDF (reference sequence). The germline V and J ends were trimmed by 5 bases and 2 bases, with 17 bases remaining between them. CDR3 in DNA: TGTGCCACCAGCCCCAATGCAGTGGCGGACACAGATACGCAGTATTTT. Translation: CATSPNAVADTDTQYF.

This chain joins TRBV24-1 and TRBJ2-1, with D possibly matching TRBD2 (5 bases). Deletions cut 2 bases from V and 2 bases from J, with 18 bases between. CDR1 is KGHDR, CDR2 SFDVKD, per germline. This CDR3 comprises 18 residues. For the CDR3, the DNA is TGTGCCACCAGTGATTCCATGGACTCCACGGCCACCTACAATGAGCAGTTCTTC. Its protein product is CATSDSMDSTATYNEQFF.

This clonotype was counted only a few times. The V call is TRBV27, the J call TRBJ2-3; maybe TRBD2 (5 bases). V was cut by 6 bases and J by 2 bases, with 12 bases left in between. Germline assignment: CDR1 MNHEY and CDR2 SMNVEV (reference sequence). The CDR3 has 14 amino acids. The CDR3 spells CASRDWTYTDTQYF. CDR3 DNA: TGTGCCAGCAGGGACTGGACCTACACAGATACGCAGTATTTT.

The chain carries TRBV28 and TRBJ2-2, with D maybe TRBD1 (5 bases). Trimming pared 5 bases from V and 4 bases from J, leaving 14 bases between. The germline V gene has CDR1 MDHEN and CDR2 SYDVKM. The CDR3 covers 15 residues. The CDR3 nucleotides are TGTGCCAGCAGTCCCCCGGACACCATCACCGGGGAGCTGTTTTTT. Translated, it gives CASSPPDTITGELFF.

This clonotype turned up a few times. The chain links TRBV4-1 to TRBJ1-1, with a possible D match to TRBD1 (5 bases). In germline, CDR1 is MGHRA, CDR2 YSYEKL. The CDR3 has 15 amino acids. Trimming cost V 6 bases and J 8 bases, with 22 bases left between them. The CDR3 spells CASSLLRGGAIEAFF. DNA for the CDR3: TGCGCCAGCAGTCTCCTTCGCGGAGGGGCCATAGAAGCTTTCTTT.

The rearrangement uses TRBV6-6 and TRBJ1-5; D is uncertain. The germline CDR1 and CDR2 sequences are MNHNY and SVGAGI (reference sequence). The CDR3 totals 14 residues. V was trimmed by 2 bases and J by 1 base, leaving 6 bases between them. The CDR3 nucleotides are TGTGCCAGCAGTTACATGGAAAGCAATCAGCCCCAGCATTTT. Its protein product is CASSYMESNQPQHF.

This clonotype has only a few counts. V usage is TRBV29-1 and J usage is TRBJ2-7, with TRBD1 matching over 7 bases. Per the germline V gene, CDR1 is SQVTM and CDR2 is ANQGSEA. The CDR3 loop spans 14 amino acids. The junction had 16 bases not matched to a gene; V was cut back by 5 bases and J by 9 bases. The DNA of the CDR3 is TGCAGCGTTAATCTAGGGACAGCCTTGTTTTCGCAGTACTTC. Translated, it gives CSVNLGTALFSQYF.

The chain has TRBV7-8 and TRBJ2-3, with 7 bases lining up with TRBD1. This CDR3 spans 17 amino acids. Germline values: CDR1 SGHVS, CDR2 FQNEAQ. V shed 4 bases, J shed 0 bases, and the junction held 10 bases outside the gene matches. The CDR3 DNA follows: TGTGCCAGCAGCTCACCCGGACAGGAACATAGCACAGATACGCAGTATTTT. Translation gives CASSSPGQEHSTDTQYF.

This clonotype has just a few counts. The V gene is TRBV3-1, the J gene TRBJ2-3, with D unresolved. Trimming pared 1 base from V and 7 bases from J, leaving 3 bases between. Germline CDR1 and CDR2: LGHDT and YNNKEL (reference sequence). The CDR3 is 11 residues long. CDR3 nucleotides: TGTGCCAGCAGCCAAGGCCATACGCAGTATTTT. Translating gives CASSQGHTQYF.

The rearrangement links TRBV18 to TRBJ1-3; TRBD1 is a possible D gene (5 bases). The CDR3 runs to 16 residues. CDR1 and CDR2 from the germline V gene are KGHSH and LQKENI. Trimming removed 0 bases at V and 5 bases at J, with 14 bases between. CDR3 in amino acids: CASSPPGGQGRNTIYF. The CDR3 region has the DNA TGTGCCAGCTCACCACCAGGTGGGCAGGGTAGAAACACCATATATTTT.

The chain recombines TRBV20-1 with TRBJ2-5; the match to TRBD2 covers 15 bases. Germline V CDR1 and CDR2: DFQATT, SNEGSKA (reference sequence). The V and J ends lost 8 bases and 4 bases, in that order; junction bases with no gene match: 5. CDR3 size: 14 residues. Here the CDR3 reads CSSPGLAGGETQYF. CDR3 in DNA: TGCAGTTCCCCGGGACTAGCGGGAGGAGAGACCCAGTACTTC.

This clonotype has at least ten counts. The V call is TRBV3-1, the J call TRBJ2-1; TRBD1 might be the D (5 bases). The CDR3 has 14 residues. The germline CDR1 and CDR2 sequences are LGHDT and YNNKEL (reference sequence). V was pared by 0 bases and J by 7 bases, with 10 bases between. The CDR3 spells CASSQEAGRNEQFF. The CDR3 DNA is TGTGCCAGCAGCCAAGAGGCAGGGCGTAATGAGCAGTTCTTC.

This clonotype has a count of ten or more. Here the CDR3 DNA reads TGCGCCAGCAGCCACAGGGACAGTCGAACTGAAGCTTTCTTT. This encodes CASSHRDSRTEAFF. This chain connects TRBV4-1 to TRBJ1-1, with TRBD1 matching 7 bases. This CDR3 has 14 amino acids. Germline V gene sequence: CDR1 MGHRA, CDR2 YSYEKL. The trim removed 3 bases at V and 5 bases at J, leaving 6 bases unmatched.

This clonotype was picked up many times. This chain links TRBV4-1 with TRBJ2-1; D perhaps matches TRBD2 (6 bases). In germline, CDR1 is MGHRA, CDR2 YSYEKL. The CDR3 has 15 residues. The V end was cut by 0 bases, the J end by 2 bases, with 8 bases between. The CDR3 reads CASSQDSGTYNEQFF. CDR3 coding DNA: TGCGCCAGCAGCCAAGATAGCGGAACCTACAATGAGCAGTTCTTC.

V usage is TRBV6-6 and J usage is TRBJ1-2; D remains ambiguous. Trimming took 6 bases from V and 6 from J, leaving 11 bases between them. Germline V CDR1 and CDR2: MNHNY, SVGAGI (reference sequence). The CDR3 consists of 12 residues. Here the CDR3 DNA reads TGTGCCAGCAGCGAGAACAGCAATGGCTACACCTTC. Its protein is CASSENSNGYTF.

The V gene is TRBV28, the J gene TRBJ2-1, with 9 nucleotides matching TRBD2. The CDR3 covers 14 residues. Germline V lookup: CDR1 MDHEN, CDR2 SYDVKM. Trimming cost V 5 bases and J 5 bases; bases outside gene matches: 4. The CDR3 sequence: CASSVLAGDNEQFF. Here the CDR3 DNA reads TGTGCCAGCAGTGTACTAGCGGGTGACAATGAGCAGTTCTTC.

The gene calls are TRBV6-2 or TRBV6-3 and TRBJ2-3; unclear D gene. The CDR3 has 17 amino acids. From germline, CDR1 is MNHEY and CDR2 SVGEGT. V lost 2 bases and J 2 bases, leaving 17 bases between the germline ends. The CDR3 nucleotides read TGTGCCAGCAGTTACCGACCCGGAGCCCTAATCACAGATACGCAGTATTTT. It translates to CASSYRPGALITDTQYF.

This clonotype was seen more than once but under ten times. The chain employs TRBV20-1 and TRBJ1-3; 7 positions agree with TRBD1. The ends lost 5 bases at V and 7 bases at J; junction bases unmatched: 5. The CDR3 totals 12 residues. CDR1 and CDR2 from the germline V gene are DFQATT and SNEGSKA (reference sequence). CDR3 coding DNA: TGCAGTGCTCAGGGGGATTTCAACACCATATATTTT. It specifies CSAQGDFNTIYF.

This clonotype has only a few counts. The V and J genes are TRBV12-3 or TRBV12-4 and TRBJ2-7, with D perhaps TRBD1 (6 bases). The CDR3 is 16 residues long. V was trimmed by 5 bases and J by 2 bases, leaving 19 bases between them. CDR3 nucleotide sequence: TGTGCCAGCAGTCCTCCCTTGTGGGGGCAAACCTACGAGCAGTACTTC. Translated: CASSPPLWGQTYEQYF.

This chain uses TRBV11-2 with TRBJ1-1; unclear D gene. This CDR3 is 13 amino acids long. The germline V gene has CDR1 SGHAT and CDR2 FQNNGV. V was pared by 5 bases and J by 8 bases, with 15 bases between. The CDR3 DNA sequence: TGTGCCAGCAGCATAGGCGAGGCCCTGGAAGCTTTCTTT. Protein: CASSIGEALEAFF.

The table lists this clonotype with a few counts. The chain combines TRBV7-2 with TRBJ1-3; no reliable D call. The length of the CDR3 is 11 residues. Looked up from germline, CDR1 is SGHTA and CDR2 is FQGNSA. The CDR3 nucleotides read TGTGCTTACCCACTGGAAAACACCATATATTTT. Translating it yields CAYPLENTIYF.

This clonotype was recorded a few times. The gene calls are TRBV5-1 and TRBJ2-5; D is possibly TRBD2 (5 bases). In germline, CDR1 is SGHRS, CDR2 YFSETQ. The CDR3 loop spans 12 amino acids. V lost 3 bases to trimming and J lost 5 bases, with 8 bases between them. The CDR3 region is CASSSEGETQYF. CDR3 bases: TGCGCCAGCAGCTCAGAGGGCGAGACCCAGTACTTC.

This clonotype has more than one count but fewer than ten. This chain's CDR3 is CASSEGQGYNSPLHF. The CDR3 coding sequence is TGTGCCAGCAGTGAAGGACAGGGCTATAATTCACCCCTCCACTTT. V is TRBV27 and J is TRBJ1-6; the match to TRBD1 covers 8 bases. The CDR3 is 15 residues long. V trimming: 5 bases; J trimming: 3 bases; junction bases outside the gene matches: 3. The germline CDR1 and CDR2 sequences are MNHEY and SMNVEV (reference sequence).

In its sample, this clonotype was seen a few times. This chain connects TRBV5-1 to TRBJ2-7; no reliable D call. V was clipped by 4 bases and J by 6 bases, with 17 bases between them. The CDR3 has 14 amino acids. From germline, CDR1 is SGHRS and CDR2 YFSETQ. The CDR3 here is CASSTADGRSEQYF. For the CDR3, the DNA is TGCGCCAGCAGCACCGCGGATGGGCGGTCCGAGCAGTACTTC.

The chain employs TRBV27 and TRBJ1-1; D is unresolved. The CDR3 length is 14 residues. Germline V gene lookup returns CDR1 MNHEY and CDR2 SMNVEV (reference sequence). Between the trimmed V and J ends, which lost 6 bases and 2 bases, there was a span of 13 bases. The CDR3 region has the DNA TGTGCCAGCAGCTTTAGGTCGGAAAACACTGAAGCTTTCTTT. Amino acid sequence: CASSFRSENTEAFF.

The sample holds a few counts of this clonotype. This chain connects TRBV18 to TRBJ2-1; possibly TRBD2 for D (5 bases). Trimming cost V 0 bases and J 4 bases, with 10 bases left between them. This CDR3 contains 15 residues. Germline V gene sequence: CDR1 KGHSH, CDR2 LQKENI. The CDR3 reads CASSPPEAPYNEQFF. CDR3 DNA sequence: TGTGCCAGCTCACCACCGGAGGCTCCATACAATGAGCAGTTCTTC.